A selection of T cell receptor beta chains follows, all from one sample in a study of Ad26.COV2.S vaccination and SARS-CoV-2 variants. TCRdb's copy holds only in-frame clones and misses some; the assay was immunoSEQ multiplex PCR. The repertoire holds about 320,000 clones, with roughly nine tenths as singletons. The source was peripheral blood, collected in a trial of Ad26.COV2.S vaccine versus placebo. The source of these receptors is a person aged 18-65 years who received the Ad26.COV2.S COVID-19 vaccine or a placebo. CDR3s include the opening cysteine and the closing phenylalanine or tryptophan. The D gene is left open where the match is weak. Size values are once, few and many counts, or a class for expanded clones, and some rows have none.

D gene: -; clone size: -; V gene: TRBV5-5; J gene: TRBJ2-2; CDR3 protein: CASSFNPRLVIGELFF; CDR3 DNA: TGTGCCAGCAGCTTCAACCCACGGCTGGTAATCGGGGAGCTGTTTTTT
D gene: -; clone size: once; V gene: TRBV7-3; J gene: TRBJ2-1; CDR3 protein: CASSLTGQGYNEQFF; CDR3 DNA: TGTGCCAGCAGCTTAACGGGACAAGGCTACAATGAGCAGTTCTTC
D gene: -; clone size: once; V gene: TRBV27; J gene: TRBJ1-1; CDR3 protein: CASSLRGGSYANTEAFF; CDR3 DNA: TGTGCCAGCAGTTTAAGGGGGGGAAGTTACGCGAACACTGAAGCTTTCTTT
D gene: TRBD1; clone size: -; V gene: TRBV7-2; J gene: TRBJ1-2; CDR3 protein: CASSLKQGETYGYTF; CDR3 DNA: TGTGCCAGCAGCTTAAAACAGGGGGAAACCTATGGCTACACCTTC
D gene: -; clone size: -; V gene: TRBV9; J gene: TRBJ1-3; CDR3 protein: CASSVGDKSSGNTIYF; CDR3 DNA: TGTGCCAGCAGCGTAGGTGACAAGAGCTCTGGAAACACCATATATTTT
D gene: -; clone size: -; V gene: TRBV7-9; J gene: TRBJ1-1; CDR3 protein: CASSVNPDQALAFF; CDR3 DNA: TGTGCCAGCAGCGTCAACCCCGACCAGGCGCTAGCTTTCTTT
D gene: -; clone size: -; V gene: TRBV11-2; J gene: TRBJ1-6; CDR3 protein: CASSLGAAGGSPLHF; CDR3 DNA: TGTGCCAGCAGCTTGGGGGCCGCCGGTGGTTCACCCCTCCACTTT
D gene: -; clone size: few; V gene: TRBV27; J gene: TRBJ2-2; CDR3 protein: CASSSTGELFF; CDR3 DNA: TGTGCCAGCAGTTCCACCGGGGAGCTGTTTTTT
D gene: -; clone size: few; V gene: TRBV7-9; J gene: TRBJ2-7; CDR3 protein: CASSLSRTLGDEQYF; CDR3 DNA: TGTGCCAGCAGCTTATCACGGACCCTCGGTGACGAGCAGTACTTC
D gene: -; clone size: once; V gene: TRBV4-3; J gene: TRBJ2-1; CDR3 protein: CASSQGLDYNEQFF; CDR3 DNA: TGCGCCAGCAGCCAAGGATTGGACTACAATGAGCAGTTCTTC
D gene: -; clone size: -; V gene: TRBV18; J gene: TRBJ1-1; CDR3 protein: CASSPREGDTEAFF; CDR3 DNA: TGTGCCAGCTCACCGAGGGAGGGGGACACTGAAGCTTTCTTT
D gene: -; clone size: -; V gene: TRBV19; J gene: TRBJ1-1; CDR3 protein: CASRAGHQGTEAFF; CDR3 DNA: TGTGCCAGCCGGGCGGGACACCAGGGCACTGAAGCTTTCTTT
D gene: -; clone size: -; V gene: TRBV7-2; J gene: TRBJ1-1; CDR3 protein: CASSLGQRNTEAFF; CDR3 DNA: TGTGCCAGCAGCTTAGGACAGAGGAACACTGAAGCTTTCTTT
D gene: -; clone size: few; V gene: TRBV18; J gene: TRBJ1-5; CDR3 protein: CASSPQQGEQPQHF; CDR3 DNA: TGTGCCAGCTCACCGCAACAGGGCGAACAGCCCCAGCATTTT
D gene: -; clone size: -; V gene: TRBV7-3; J gene: TRBJ1-1; CDR3 protein: CASSLTGLSKGDTEAFF; CDR3 DNA: TGTGCCAGCAGCTTAACCGGTCTTTCGAAGGGGGACACTGAAGCTTTCTTT
D gene: -; clone size: -; V gene: TRBV6-5; J gene: TRBJ2-3; CDR3 protein: CASSYSTFADTQYF; CDR3 DNA: TGTGCCAGCAGTTACTCGACGTTCGCCGATACGCAGTATTTT
D gene: -; clone size: -; V gene: TRBV27; J gene: TRBJ1-3; CDR3 protein: CASGRGAGNTIYF; CDR3 DNA: TGTGCCAGCGGCCGGGGGGCTGGAAACACCATATATTTT
D gene: TRBD1; clone size: -; V gene: TRBV29-1; J gene: TRBJ1-4; CDR3 protein: CSVEDQRQGGTEKLFF; CDR3 DNA: TGCAGCGTTGAAGATCAACGTCAGGGGGGCACTGAAAAACTGTTTTTT
D gene: -; clone size: -; V gene: TRBV7-2; J gene: TRBJ1-2; CDR3 protein: CASSSNRVDGYTF; CDR3 DNA: TGTGCCAGCAGCTCGAACAGGGTTGATGGCTACACCTTC
D gene: -; clone size: few; V gene: TRBV7-3; J gene: TRBJ2-2; CDR3 protein: CASSLYSGTAGGELFF; CDR3 DNA: TGTGCCAGCAGCTTATACTCCGGGACGGCCGGCGGGGAGCTGTTTTTT
D gene: -; clone size: few; V gene: TRBV2; J gene: TRBJ1-1; CDR3 protein: CASSDALNTEAFF; CDR3 DNA: TGTGCCAGCAGTGACGCGCTTAACACTGAAGCTTTCTTT
D gene: -; clone size: once; V gene: TRBV7-2; J gene: TRBJ1-1; CDR3 protein: CASSLGLWNTEAFF; CDR3 DNA: TGTGCCAGCAGCTTGGGATTATGGAACACTGAAGCTTTCTTT
D gene: -; clone size: -; V gene: TRBV21-1; J gene: TRBJ1-4; CDR3 protein: CASSTPRGGRREKLFF; CDR3 DNA: TGTGCCAGCAGCACGCCGCGCGGGGGACGTCGTGAAAAACTGTTTTTT
D gene: -; clone size: -; V gene: TRBV10-3; J gene: TRBJ2-7; CDR3 protein: CAIARNYEQYF; CDR3 DNA: TGTGCCATCGCTAGGAACTACGAGCAGTACTTC
D gene: -; clone size: -; V gene: TRBV28; J gene: TRBJ2-2; CDR3 protein: CASRPTGNTGELFF; CDR3 DNA: TGTGCCAGCAGGCCGACAGGGAACACCGGGGAGCTGTTTTTT
D gene: TRBD1; clone size: -; V gene: TRBV5-6; J gene: TRBJ2-7; CDR3 protein: CASSQGQEYEQYF; CDR3 DNA: TGTGCCAGCAGCCAGGGACAGGAATACGAGCAGTACTTC
D gene: -; clone size: -; V gene: TRBV4-3; J gene: TRBJ2-1; CDR3 protein: CASSHVDNTYNEQFF; CDR3 DNA: TGCGCCAGCAGCCATGTGGATAATACCTACAATGAGCAGTTCTTC
D gene: -; clone size: few; V gene: TRBV7-9; J gene: TRBJ1-5; CDR3 protein: CASSLGTGMGRNQPQHF; CDR3 DNA: TGTGCCAGCAGCTTAGGAACAGGGATGGGGCGCAATCAGCCCCAGCATTTT
D gene: TRBD2; clone size: -; V gene: TRBV11-3; J gene: TRBJ2-1; CDR3 protein: CASRLSGASGWPNEQFF; CDR3 DNA: TGTGCCAGCAGACTTAGCGGAGCTAGCGGGTGGCCCAATGAGCAGTTCTTC
D gene: TRBD1; clone size: -; V gene: TRBV6-5; J gene: TRBJ1-1; CDR3 protein: CASRETGRGAFF; CDR3 DNA: TGTGCCAGCAGAGAGACAGGGAGGGGAGCTTTCTTT
D gene: -; clone size: -; V gene: TRBV18; J gene: TRBJ2-1; CDR3 protein: CASSPAPGIAYNEQFF; CDR3 DNA: TGTGCCAGCTCACCTGCCCCCGGGATAGCCTACAATGAGCAGTTCTTC
D gene: TRBD1; clone size: -; V gene: TRBV24-1; J gene: TRBJ2-1; CDR3 protein: CATMTGTGLSNEQFF; CDR3 DNA: TGTGCCACCATGACCGGGACAGGGCTTAGTAATGAGCAGTTCTTC
D gene: TRBD2; clone size: -; V gene: TRBV3-1/TRBV3-2; J gene: TRBJ2-1; CDR3 protein: CASSLRSGLAGGATERDEQFF; CDR3 DNA: TGTGCCAGCAGCCTTCGGAGTGGGCTAGCGGGAGGGGCCACGGAAAGGGATGAGCAGTTCTTC
D gene: -; clone size: -; V gene: TRBV6-2/TRBV6-3; J gene: TRBJ1-1; CDR3 protein: CASSYASNTEAFF; CDR3 DNA: TGTGCCAGCAGTTATGCGAGTAACACTGAAGCTTTCTTT
D gene: -; clone size: -; V gene: TRBV5-6; J gene: TRBJ1-5; CDR3 protein: CASSLGTARYSNQPQHF; CDR3 DNA: TGTGCCAGCAGCTTGGGAACAGCAAGATATAGCAATCAGCCCCAGCATTTT
D gene: -; clone size: -; V gene: TRBV19; J gene: TRBJ1-2; CDR3 protein: CASRVAETSLSYTF; CDR3 DNA: TGTGCCAGTAGGGTCGCAGAGACAAGCTTAAGCTACACCTTC
D gene: -; clone size: -; V gene: TRBV15; J gene: TRBJ2-3; CDR3 protein: CATSIWQAGDTQYF; CDR3 DNA: TGTGCCACCAGCATTTGGCAGGCGGGAGATACGCAGTATTTT
D gene: -; clone size: once; V gene: TRBV7-2; J gene: TRBJ1-1; CDR3 protein: CASHRAVNTEAFF; CDR3 DNA: TGTGCCAGCCACAGGGCGGTGAACACTGAAGCTTTCTTT
D gene: -; clone size: -; V gene: TRBV5-4; J gene: TRBJ1-2; CDR3 protein: CASRPLTVWGAEGYTF; CDR3 DNA: TGTGCCAGCAGACCGTTGACTGTCTGGGGGGCTGAAGGCTACACCTTC
D gene: -; clone size: -; V gene: TRBV19; J gene: TRBJ2-3; CDR3 protein: CASSRLQGVKWADTQYF; CDR3 DNA: TGTGCCAGTAGTAGGTTACAGGGAGTCAAGTGGGCAGATACGCAGTATTTT
D gene: TRBD1; clone size: -; V gene: TRBV27; J gene: TRBJ1-4; CDR3 protein: CASSFLGQGGEKLFF; CDR3 DNA: TGTGCCAGCAGCTTCCTAGGACAGGGAGGAGAAAAACTGTTTTTT
D gene: TRBD2; clone size: -; V gene: TRBV18; J gene: TRBJ2-5; CDR3 protein: CASSPGLADGAQYF; CDR3 DNA: TGTGCCAGCTCACCGGGACTAGCGGACGGGGCCCAGTACTTC
D gene: -; clone size: -; V gene: TRBV9; J gene: TRBJ2-5; CDR3 protein: CASSVGAAAGYQETQYF; CDR3 DNA: TGTGCCAGCAGCGTAGGAGCAGCGGCGGGGTACCAAGAGACCCAGTACTTC
D gene: -; clone size: -; V gene: TRBV28; J gene: TRBJ1-2; CDR3 protein: CASSLAFSYTF; CDR3 DNA: TGTGCCAGCAGTTTAGCCTTCAGCTACACCTTC
D gene: -; clone size: -; V gene: TRBV6-4; J gene: TRBJ1-6; CDR3 protein: CASSPSGGGSPLHF; CDR3 DNA: TGTGCCAGCAGCCCATCCGGGGGAGGTTCACCCCTCCACTTT
D gene: -; clone size: once; V gene: TRBV7-9; J gene: TRBJ1-1; CDR3 protein: CASSERTGGPTEAFF; CDR3 DNA: TGTGCCAGCAGCGAGCGGACGGGTGGGCCCACTGAAGCTTTCTTT